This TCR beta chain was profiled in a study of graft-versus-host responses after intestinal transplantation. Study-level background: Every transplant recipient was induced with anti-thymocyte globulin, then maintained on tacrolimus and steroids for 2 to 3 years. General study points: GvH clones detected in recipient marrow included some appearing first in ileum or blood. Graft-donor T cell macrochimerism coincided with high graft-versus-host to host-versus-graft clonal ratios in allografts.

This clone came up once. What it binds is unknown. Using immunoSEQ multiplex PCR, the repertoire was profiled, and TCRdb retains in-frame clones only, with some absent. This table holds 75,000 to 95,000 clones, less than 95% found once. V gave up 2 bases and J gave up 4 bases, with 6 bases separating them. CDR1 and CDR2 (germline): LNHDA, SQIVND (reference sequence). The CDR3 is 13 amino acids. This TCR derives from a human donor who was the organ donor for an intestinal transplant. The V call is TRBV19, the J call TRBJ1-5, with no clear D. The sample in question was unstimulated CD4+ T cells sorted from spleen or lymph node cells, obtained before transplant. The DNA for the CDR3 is TGTGCCAGTAGTATAACCCTAAATCAGCCCCAGCATTTT. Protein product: CASSITLNQPQHF.